The source of this TCR beta chain is a study of blood T cells in healthy people across ages. Together with a sample-barcoded 5' primer, a J-beta primer mix was included in a second PCR lasting about 6 to 11 cycles. Carrying 12 random nucleotides, a template-switch adaptor labeled each individual cDNA molecule. In TCRdb, the 5' RACE reads were re-called with MiXCR into one record per CDR3 protein. The sample includes 870,000 or so distinct CDR3 sequences, about 30% of them seen just once. Points on this clonotype: At one boundary the junction diverges from the germline segment, which might be a read error.

Each sample gave at least 6.5 million isolated PBMCs. CDR3 length: 15 amino acids. Germline V gene lookup returns CDR1 DFQATT and CDR2 SNEGSKA (reference sequence). The specimen sequenced was blood. The V and J genes are TRBV20-1 and TRBJ2-3; either TRBD1 or TRBD2 may supply D (5 bases each). The source is a woman of 80 years or more in good health. The CDR3 region is CSAIRGSSSTGTQYF. The CDR3 DNA reads as TGCAGTGCTATCCGGGGATCTTCTAGCACAGGTACGCAGTATTTT.